A single sample gave rise to the 5 T cell receptor beta chains below, sequenced in a study of yellow fever vaccine responses in identical twins (dated by TCRdb to the late 2010s). The library was built by means of RT-PCR. The listed sequencing device is Illumina HiSeq 2500. Using fastp trimming at Q25 and MiXCR clonotype assembly, TCRdb reanalyzed the public sequencing data and kept in-frame beta chains. Records with the same CDR3 protein are collapsed into one entry carrying the most frequent genes and DNA. The sample table contains about 6,900 distinct CDR3 sequences; only one count was recorded for 84% of them. The ten largest clones take up around 3.4% of the sample. Source: T cells from blood (PBMCs), unsorted or a sorted subset (not recorded which), taken before or after yellow fever vaccination (not recorded which). The source of these receptors is a woman under 30 who received the yellow fever vaccine. Donor details come from another sample of the same person, matched by shared clones.

The chain combines TRBV18 with TRBJ2-7; 7 nucleotides align to TRBD1. With V trimmed by 3 bases and J by 3 bases, 11 bases remained unmatched. The CDR3 length is 16 residues. From germline, CDR1 is KGHSH and CDR2 LQKENI. CDR3 DNA sequence: TGTGCCAGCTCACCCACACGGACAGGTGGATACTACGAGCAGTACTTC. This gives the protein CASSPTRTGGYYEQYF.

This chain links TRBV28 with TRBJ2-3; TRBD2 aligns across 13 bases. With V trimmed by 3 bases and J by 4 bases, 16 bases remained unmatched. Per germline, CDR1 MDHEN and CDR2 SYDVKM. The CDR3 is 20 residues long. The CDR3 region has the DNA TGTGCCAGCAGTTTCTTTTTTCGGACTAGCGGGAGTGTCTACTCAGATACGCAGTATTTT. This sequence encodes CASSFFFRTSGSVYSDTQYF.

The chain uses TRBV5-1 and TRBJ2-3; D tentatively reads TRBD1 or TRBD2 (5 bases each). CDR3 size: 15 residues. CDR1 is SGHRS and CDR2 is YFSETQ in the germline V gene. V lost 0 bases and J lost 2, with 10 bases in between. CDR3 loop: CASSLGGAYTDTQYF. As DNA, the CDR3 is TGCGCCAGCAGCTTGGGAGGGGCGTACACAGATACGCAGTATTTT.

The chain joins TRBV14 to TRBJ2-1; TRBD2 aligns across 8 bases. The V and J ends lost 6 bases and 3 bases, in that order; junction bases with no gene match: 4. Looked up from germline, CDR1 is SGHDN and CDR2 is FVKESK. The CDR3 is 14 amino acids. The CDR3 sequence is CASRERGLYNEQFF. The CDR3 bases are TGTGCCAGCAGGGAGCGGGGGCTCTACAATGAGCAGTTCTTC.

J is TRBJ2-7 and V is TRBV9; 11 positions match TRBD2. After removal of 4 bases from V and 6 bases from J, the junction contained 9 bases not matched to a gene. The CDR3 extends over 15 amino acids. Germline assignment: CDR1 SGDLS and CDR2 YYNGEE. CDR3 coding DNA: TGTGCCAGCAGCCTTAGTGGGACTAGCGGTGGCGAGCAGTACTTC. Translating it yields CASSLSGTSGGEQYF.